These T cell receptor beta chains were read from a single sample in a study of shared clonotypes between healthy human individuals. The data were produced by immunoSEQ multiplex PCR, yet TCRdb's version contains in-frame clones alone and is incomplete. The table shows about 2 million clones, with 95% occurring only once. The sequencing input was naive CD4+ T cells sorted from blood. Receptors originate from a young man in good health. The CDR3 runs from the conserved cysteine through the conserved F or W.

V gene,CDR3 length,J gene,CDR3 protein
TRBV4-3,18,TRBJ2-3,CASSRNAGTRGITDTQYF
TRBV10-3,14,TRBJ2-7,CAISSVGKLYEQYF
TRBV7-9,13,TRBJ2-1,CASSLDSWDEQFF
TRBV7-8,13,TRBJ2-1,CASAESSYNEQFF
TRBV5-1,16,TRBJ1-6,CASSWTGQGGNSPLHF
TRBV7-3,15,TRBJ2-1,CASSLGLAGENEQFF
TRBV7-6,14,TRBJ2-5,CASSLGTGQETQYF
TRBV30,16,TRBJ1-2,CAWRLLFDTGNYGYTF
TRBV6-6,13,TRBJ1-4,CASNPGQGGKLFF
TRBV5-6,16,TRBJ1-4,CASSLGQGRANEKLFF
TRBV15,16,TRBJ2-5,CATSRDRGGSGETQYF
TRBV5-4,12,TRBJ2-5,CASSLAQETQYF
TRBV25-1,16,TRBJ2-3,CASSELNSDFADTQYF
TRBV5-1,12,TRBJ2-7,CASSLGAREQYF
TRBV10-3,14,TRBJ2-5,CAISESWEVETQYF
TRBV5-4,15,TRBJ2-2,CASSSTGLTTGELFF
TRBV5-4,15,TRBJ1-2,CASSLDNRQGEGYTF
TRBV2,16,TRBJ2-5,CASSALTGAMRETQYF
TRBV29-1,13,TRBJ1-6,CSVRQGSNSPLHF
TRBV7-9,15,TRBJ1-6,CASSLGTGDNSPLHF
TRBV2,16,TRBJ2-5,CASSAGQSKTQETQYF
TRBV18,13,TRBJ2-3,CASSRTSTDTQYF
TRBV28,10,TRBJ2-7,CASPGEVQYF
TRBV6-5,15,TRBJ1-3,CASSRHRGTGNTIYF
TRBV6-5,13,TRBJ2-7,CASSLPGGREQYF
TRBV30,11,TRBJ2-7,CAWLRAGEQYF
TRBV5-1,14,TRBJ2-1,CASSFSGSYNEQFF
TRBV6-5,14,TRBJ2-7,CASSPARATYEQYF
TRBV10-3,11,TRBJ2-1,CATGDLLEQFF
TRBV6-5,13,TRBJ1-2,CASSRSVQHGYTF
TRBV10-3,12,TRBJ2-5,CATGDRSETQYF
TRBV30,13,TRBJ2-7,CAWSGGAHHEQYF
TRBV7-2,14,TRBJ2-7,CASSSYGTPVEQYF
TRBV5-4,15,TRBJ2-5,CASSKGTGPQETQYF
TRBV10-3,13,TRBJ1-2,CAISEATGYGYTF
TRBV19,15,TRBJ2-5,CASSVGTGGLETQYF
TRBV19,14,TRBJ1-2,CASSIGPPRSGYTF
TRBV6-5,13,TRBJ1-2,CASSQGPTRGYTF
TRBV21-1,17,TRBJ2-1,CASSKDKEREGLNEQFF
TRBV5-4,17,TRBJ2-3,CASSSPTSGRTTDTQYF
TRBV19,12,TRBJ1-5,CASNFPDQPQHF
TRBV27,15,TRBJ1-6,CASSKWTGNNSPLHF